Listed below are T cell receptor beta chains from one sample, sequenced in a study of cytomegalovirus exposure and HLA in healthy donors. TCRdb's copy holds only in-frame clones and misses some; the assay was immunoSEQ multiplex PCR. The repertoire holds about 160,000 clones, with over 80% as singletons. The specimen sequenced was PBMCs. These receptor sequences come from a girl aged 10-17 years in good health and CMV-seropositive. Both conserved end residues are part of each CDR3. A D gene is named only where the DNA matches it firmly. Expanded clones get a size class; other rows say once, few or many, or leave the size out.

v_gene	d_gene	abundance	j_gene	CDR3nt	CDR3aa
TRBV7-8	TRBD1	.	TRBJ1-2	TGTGCCAGCAGCAAGACTGGACAGGCAAACTATGGCTACACCTTC	CASSKTGQANYGYTF
TRBV7-9	TRBD2	.	TRBJ2-2	TGTGCCAGCGGACTAGCGAGCACCGGGGAGCTGTTTTTT	CASGLASTGELFF
TRBV7-9	TRBD1	once	TRBJ2-7	TGTGCCAGCAGCTTAGGACAGGGGGGGACCTACGAGCAGTACTTC	CASSLGQGGTYEQYF
TRBV6-5	TRBD1	few	TRBJ1-2	TGTGCCAGCAGTTACGGGACAGTAACTAACTATGGCTACACCTTC	CASSYGTVTNYGYTF
TRBV6-5	.	few	TRBJ1-2	TGTGCCAGCACGATTCGTCGGGGGGCCGGGGGCTACACCTTC	CASTIRRGAGGYTF
TRBV5-1	.	.	TRBJ2-7	TGCGCCAGCAGCTTGGTAGGGGAAGCCTACGAGCAGTACTTC	CASSLVGEAYEQYF
TRBV27	TRBD1	few	TRBJ1-4	TGTGCCAGCAGTCGGACAGGGGATGAAAAACTGTTTTTT	CASSRTGDEKLFF
TRBV10-1	.	.	TRBJ2-7	TGCGCCAGCAGTGCCCAGGAGGGCCTCTCCTACGAGCAGTACTTC	CASSAQEGLSYEQYF
TRBV18	TRBD1	.	TRBJ2-5	TGTGCCAGCTCACCTTACGGACAGGAGCAGTACTTC	CASSPYGQEQYF
TRBV28	.	.	TRBJ1-5	TGTGCCAGCAGCGGCAATCAGCCCCAGCATTTT	CASSGNQPQHF
TRBV25-1	.	.	TRBJ2-7	TGTGCCAGCAGTGAGCGGGCACACTACGAGCAGTACTTC	CASSERAHYEQYF
TRBV7-2	TRBD2	.	TRBJ2-3	TGTGCCAGCAGACCGCGTAGCGGGGAGAGAGATACGCAGTATTTT	CASRPRSGERDTQYF
TRBV5-1	.	few	TRBJ2-7	TGCGCCAGCAGCTTAGTCAGATCCTACGAGCAGTACTTC	CASSLVRSYEQYF
TRBV28	.	.	TRBJ1-1	TGTGCCAGCAGTTTCGTACCAGAAACCACTGAAGCTTTCTTT	CASSFVPETTEAFF
TRBV4-3	TRBD2	.	TRBJ2-2	TGCGCCAGCAGCCCTAGCGGGGGGGAGATGAACACCGGGGAGCTGTTTTTT	CASSPSGGEMNTGELFF
TRBV19	.	.	TRBJ2-5	TGTGCCAGTAGTATAGCCGGAGTGAGGGAGACCCAGTACTTC	CASSIAGVRETQYF
TRBV18	TRBD1	.	TRBJ1-2	TGTGCCAGCTCACCCTTACGGGACAGGGAGAGCTACACCTTC	CASSPLRDRESYTF
TRBV5-6	.	.	TRBJ1-4	TGTGCCAGCAGCCAAGTGCCGGGGTATAATGAAAAACTGTTTTTT	CASSQVPGYNEKLFF
TRBV5-1	.	.	TRBJ2-2	TGCGCCAGCAGCTTGCTGCAGGTGAACACCGGGGAGCTGTTTTTT	CASSLLQVNTGELFF
TRBV6-1	.	.	TRBJ2-5	TGTGCCAGCAGGGTCAGGGGAAAAGACGGCGGGACCCAGTACTTC	CASRVRGKDGGTQYF
TRBV4-1	TRBD1	few	TRBJ2-7	TGCGCCAGCAGCCAAGACGGTTCTGGCGGACAGGGGGGGAACTACGAGCAGTACTTC	CASSQDGSGGQGGNYEQYF
TRBV2	.	.	TRBJ2-1	TGTGCCAGCAGCCAAATGGGAGAATACAATGAGCAGTTCTTC	CASSQMGEYNEQFF
TRBV7-3	TRBD2	.	TRBJ2-2	TGTGCCAGCAGCCCCCTAGCGGGAGGGCACACCGGGGAGCTGTTTTTT	CASSPLAGGHTGELFF
TRBV25-1	TRBD2	few	TRBJ2-2	TGTGCCAGCAACAGCGGGAGTGACACCGGGGAGCTGTTTTTT	CASNSGSDTGELFF
TRBV27	.	.	TRBJ2-1	TGTGCCAGCAGTCCCCCCCTTGTCAGATACAATGAGCAGTTCTTC	CASSPPLVRYNEQFF
TRBV4-3	TRBD1	few	TRBJ1-4	TGCGCCAGCAGCCAGATGGTAGGGACAGGATTTGAAAAACTGTTTTTT	CASSQMVGTGFEKLFF
TRBV11-3	.	once	TRBJ2-3	TGTGCCAGCAGCCTAAGCACAGATACGCAGTATTTT	CASSLSTDTQYF
TRBV27	.	.	TRBJ2-3	TGTGCCAGCATTAACACTGGGCTTAGCACAGATACGCAGTATTTT	CASINTGLSTDTQYF